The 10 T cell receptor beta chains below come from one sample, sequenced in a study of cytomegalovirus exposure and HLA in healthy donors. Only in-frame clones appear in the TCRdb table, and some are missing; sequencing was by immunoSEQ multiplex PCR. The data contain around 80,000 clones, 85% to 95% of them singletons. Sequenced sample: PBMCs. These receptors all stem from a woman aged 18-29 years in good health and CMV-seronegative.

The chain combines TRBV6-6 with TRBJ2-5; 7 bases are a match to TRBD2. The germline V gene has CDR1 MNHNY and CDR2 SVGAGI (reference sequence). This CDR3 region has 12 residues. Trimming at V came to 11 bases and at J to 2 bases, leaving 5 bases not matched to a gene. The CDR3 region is CAGGEGQETQYF. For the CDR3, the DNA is TGTGCCGGAGGGGAGGGTCAAGAGACCCAGTACTTC.

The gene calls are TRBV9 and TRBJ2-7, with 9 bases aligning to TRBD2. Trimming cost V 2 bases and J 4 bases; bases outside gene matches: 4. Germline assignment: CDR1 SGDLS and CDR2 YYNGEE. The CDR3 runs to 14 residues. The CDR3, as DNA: TGTGCCAGCAGCGTGGCGGGGGGGCCATACGAGCAGTACTTC. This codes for CASSVAGGPYEQYF.

The CDR3 reads CASTAPTSGRQDEQFF. The CDR3 region has the DNA TGTGCCAGCACCGCCCCGACTAGCGGGAGGCAAGATGAGCAGTTCTTC. The V and J genes are TRBV27 and TRBJ2-1, with 13 positions matching TRBD2. The germline gives CDR1 MNHEY, CDR2 SMNVEV (reference sequence). The CDR3 consists of 16 residues. V dropped 7 bases and J dropped 8; count of bases not matched to a gene: 11.

The CDR3 here is CASGREVAGEQYF. The CDR3 DNA sequence: TGTGCCAGCGGTCGGGAGGTGGCTGGAGAGCAGTACTTC. This rearrangement joins TRBV27 to TRBJ2-7; 7 bases agree with TRBD2. The CDR3 totals 13 residues. Per the germline V gene, CDR1 is MNHEY and CDR2 is SMNVEV (reference sequence). Unmatched junction bases numbered 11, after V lost 8 bases and J lost 7 bases.

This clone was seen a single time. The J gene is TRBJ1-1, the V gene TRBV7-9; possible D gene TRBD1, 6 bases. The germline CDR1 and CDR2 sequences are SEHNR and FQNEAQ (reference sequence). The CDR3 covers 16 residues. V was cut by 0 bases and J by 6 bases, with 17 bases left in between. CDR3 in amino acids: CASSLAFLQGGPEAFF. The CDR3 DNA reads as TGTGCCAGCAGCTTAGCGTTCCTACAGGGAGGGCCTGAAGCTTTCTTT.

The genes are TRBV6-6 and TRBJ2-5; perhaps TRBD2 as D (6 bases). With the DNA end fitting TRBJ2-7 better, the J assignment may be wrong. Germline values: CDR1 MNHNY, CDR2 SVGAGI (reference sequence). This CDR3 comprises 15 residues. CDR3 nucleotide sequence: TGTGCCAGCAGTTACGTTGGGACTGGGGAATCCGAGCAGTACTTC. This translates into CASSYVGTGESEQYF.

DNA of the CDR3: TGTGCCAGCAGCCCTGATCCCCTAAGCGACAATGAGCAGTTCTTC. Its translation is CASSPDPLSDNEQFF. The chain links TRBV9 to TRBJ2-1, with D unclear. The CDR3 totals 15 residues. The V gene lost 4 bases and the J gene lost 5 bases, with 16 bases spanning the gap. CDR1 is SGDLS and CDR2 is YYNGEE in the germline V gene.

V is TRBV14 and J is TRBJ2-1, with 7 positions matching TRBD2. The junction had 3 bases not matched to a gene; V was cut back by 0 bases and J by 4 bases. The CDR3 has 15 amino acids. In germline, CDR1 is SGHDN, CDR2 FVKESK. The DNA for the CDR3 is TGTGCCAGCAGCCAAGAGCGGGGGTGGTACAATGAGCAGTTCTTC. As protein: CASSQERGWYNEQFF.

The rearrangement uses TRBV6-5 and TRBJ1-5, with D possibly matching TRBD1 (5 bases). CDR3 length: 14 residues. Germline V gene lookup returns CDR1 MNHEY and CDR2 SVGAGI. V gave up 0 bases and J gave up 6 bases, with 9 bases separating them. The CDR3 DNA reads TGTGCCAGCAGTTACTCCCAGGGCAGTCAGCCCCAGCATTTT. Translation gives CASSYSQGSQPQHF.

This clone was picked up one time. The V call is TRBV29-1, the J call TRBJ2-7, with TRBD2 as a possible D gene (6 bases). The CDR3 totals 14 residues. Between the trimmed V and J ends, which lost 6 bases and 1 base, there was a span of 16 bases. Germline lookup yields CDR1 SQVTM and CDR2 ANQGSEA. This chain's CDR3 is CSVTSFGGSYEQYF. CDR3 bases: TGCAGCGTGACCTCCTTTGGGGGGTCCTACGAGCAGTACTTC.